This T cell receptor beta chain was recorded in a study of CD8 T cells in Susac syndrome. TEMRA cells were FACS-enriched, with CD8+ and CD4+ T cells isolated negatively. Germline lookup yields CDR1 GTSNPN and CDR2 SVGIG (reference sequence). The CDR3 sequence is 13 residues long. Trimming left V 4 bases short and J 4 bases short, with 13 bases between. An amount of RNA that ranged from roughly 0.5 to 1 ug was reverse transcribed with random hexamers. Each CDR3 protein gets one entry after TCRdb re-called the immunoSEQ multiplex PCR reads with MiXCR. Of around 200,000 distinct CDR3 sequences in the sample, around 93% were seen once.

The chain is built from TRBV30 and TRBJ1-2; no firm D call. Specimen: CD4+ T cells from PBMCs. The source of this sequence is a human donor with multiple sclerosis. Here the CDR3 reads CAWMRDRPYGYTF. The CDR3 bases are TGTGCCTGGATGAGAGACCGGCCCTATGGCTACACCTTC.